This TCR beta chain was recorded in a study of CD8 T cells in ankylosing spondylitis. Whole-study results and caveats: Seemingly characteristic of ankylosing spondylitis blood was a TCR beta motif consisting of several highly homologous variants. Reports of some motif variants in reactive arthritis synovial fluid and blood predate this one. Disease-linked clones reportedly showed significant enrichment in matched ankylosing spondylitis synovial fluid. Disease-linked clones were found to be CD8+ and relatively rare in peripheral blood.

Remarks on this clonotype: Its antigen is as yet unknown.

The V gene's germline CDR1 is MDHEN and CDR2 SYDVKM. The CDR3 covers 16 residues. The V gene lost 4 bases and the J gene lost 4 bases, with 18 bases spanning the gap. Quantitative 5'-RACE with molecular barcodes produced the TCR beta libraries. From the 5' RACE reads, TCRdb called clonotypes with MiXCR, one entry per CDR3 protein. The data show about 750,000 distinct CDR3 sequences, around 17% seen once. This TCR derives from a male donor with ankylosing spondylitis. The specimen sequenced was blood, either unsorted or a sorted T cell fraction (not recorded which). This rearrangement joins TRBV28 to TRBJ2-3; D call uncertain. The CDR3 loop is CASSSTGRGVADTQYF. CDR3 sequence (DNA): TGTGCCAGCAGTTCCACTGGGCGTGGGGTCGCAGATACGCAGTATTTT. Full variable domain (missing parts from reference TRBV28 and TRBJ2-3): DVKVTQSSRYLVKRTGEKVFLECVQDMDHENMFWYRQDPGLGLRLIYFSYDVKMKEKGDIPEGYSVSREKKERFSLILESASTNQTSMYLCASSSTGRGVADTQYFGPGTRLTVL.